Following are 2 T cell receptor beta chains from one sample sequenced in a study of blood T cell repertoires in COVID-19 (TCRdb year 2020). Receptor amplification or capture employed the immunoSEQ multiplex PCR assay. The immuneACCESS repertoire file appears here via TCRdb, limited to in-frame rearrangements. These files lack a portion of the clones; in checked studies, under half of the deficit traces to unresolved V genes, and the cause of the others is not known. This sample gives some 520,000 clones in total; about 88% of them show up just once. The ten largest clones capture 0.7% to 1% of the sample. Sample: peripheral blood. These receptors all come from a man aged 18-30 years with COVID-19, enrolled during active disease.

This chain joins TRBV6-5 and TRBJ1-5, with D tentatively TRBD1 (6 bases). Germline lookup yields CDR1 MNHEY and CDR2 SVGAGI. V lost 7 bases and J 3 bases, leaving 13 bases between the germline ends. The CDR3 has 14 residues. The DNA for the CDR3 is TGTGCCAGCACCGCCGGGACAAACAATCAGCCCCAGCATTTT. It codes for CASTAGTNNQPQHF.

The rearrangement uses TRBV5-1 and TRBJ1-1, with D perhaps TRBD1 (5 bases). Germline V gene data show CDR1 as SGHRS and CDR2 as YFSETQ. The CDR3 is 16 residues long. Trimming pared 1 base from V and 1 base from J, leaving 14 bases between. The CDR3: CASSLSSATGNTEAFF. The CDR3 bases are TGCGCCAGCAGCTTGTCGTCTGCAACAGGGAACACTGAAGCTTTCTTT.